These 2 T cell receptor beta chains share one sample of origin, sequenced in a study of blood T cell repertoires in COVID-19. The assay was immunoSEQ multiplex PCR, and TCRdb's table has in-frame clones only and misses some. The repertoire holds some 250,000 clones, with approximately 80% as singletons. The source material was peripheral blood. The receptors were sampled from a man aged 55 to 70 with acute or convalescent COVID-19.

V gene TRBV5-1 combines with J gene TRBJ2-7; 8 bases fit TRBD1. CDR3 length: 14 residues. Per the germline V gene, CDR1 is SGHRS and CDR2 is YFSETQ. J gave up 3 bases and V 7 bases, and 9 bases lay outside the gene matches. CDR3 region: CASAGQGAYYEQYF. In DNA form, the CDR3 reads TGCGCCAGCGCCGGACAGGGCGCCTACTACGAGCAGTACTTC.

This chain uses TRBV27 with TRBJ2-7; 11 nucleotides match TRBD1. Unmatched junction bases numbered 6, after V lost 5 bases and J lost 0 bases. The CDR3 totals 16 residues. Germline lookup yields CDR1 MNHEY and CDR2 SMNVEV (reference sequence). CDR3 nucleotide sequence: TGTGCCAGCAGTCCAGGACAGGGGGCAAGCTCCTACGAGCAGTACTTC. Amino acid sequence: CASSPGQGASSYEQYF.